Each of the 28 T cell receptor beta chains below was sequenced from the same sample in a study of molecular identifiers for immune sequencing clone quantification. TCRdb re-derived calls from the PCR reads in MiXCR, one entry per CDR3 protein. The sample holds 15,000 to 20,000 distinct CDR3 sequences, 20% to 25% seen once. The sample was naive CD8+ T cells from blood, with Jurkat cell RNA spiked in. The subset here: FACS-sorted CD8+CD4-CCR7+CD45RA+ naive T cells. All receptors derive from a human donor in good health. Some libraries in this study had Jurkat cell RNA spiked in.

This clonotype was recorded at least ten times. V is TRBV12-3 or TRBV12-4 and J is TRBJ1-3; D is ambiguous. The CDR3 is made up of 13 amino acids. V lost 3 bases and J 7 bases, leaving 10 bases between the germline ends. The CDR3: CASSLGGWNTIYF. For the CDR3, the DNA is TGTGCCAGCAGTTTGGGTGGGTGGAACACCATATATTTT.

In regard to this clonotype: This sequence may be a read error, since a much larger clone differs from it by one base. V and J are TRBV4-3 and TRBJ2-7; TRBD1 aligns across 7 bases. The CDR3 extends over 16 amino acids. CDR1 LGHNA and CDR2 YSLEER come from the germline V gene. As DNA, the CDR3 is TGCGCCAGCAACCAAGACGGCCGGGACAGCTCCTACGAGCAGTACTTC. Translating it yields CASNQDGRDSSYEQYF.

This clonotype was counted at least ten times. The CDR3 loop reads CASSQGSVGVTEAFF. In DNA, the CDR3 is TGCGCCAGCAGCCAAGGCTCAGTAGGGGTTACTGAAGCTTTCTTT. This chain links TRBV4-3 with TRBJ1-1; D is perhaps TRBD1 (5 bases). The CDR3 runs 15 residues. The V gene's germline CDR1 is LGHNA and CDR2 YSLEER. V lost 1 base and J lost 5, with 14 bases in between.

This clonotype was seen ten or more times. The chain links TRBV5-1 to TRBJ1-2, with TRBD1 as a possible D gene (6 bases). The V gene's germline CDR1 is SGHRS and CDR2 YFSETQ. The CDR3 consists of 15 residues. The V end was cut by 0 bases, the J end by 4 bases, with 13 bases between. The CDR3: CASSLARTAVYGYTF. CDR3 DNA sequence: TGCGCCAGCAGCTTGGCCAGGACAGCGGTCTATGGCTACACCTTC.

This clonotype was seen many times. DNA of the CDR3: TGTGCCAGCAGCGATAGCGGGAGTGGGGTTTACGAGCAGTACTTC. Its protein is CASSDSGSGVYEQYF. The gene calls are TRBV9 and TRBJ2-7; 9 positions agree with TRBD2. Trimming removed 3 bases from V and 4 bases from J; junction bases left unmatched: 8. This CDR3 is 15 amino acids long. From germline, CDR1 is SGDLS and CDR2 YYNGEE.

The chain uses TRBV24-1 and TRBJ1-2; 9 bases fit TRBD1. V shed 0 bases and J 6 bases; nucleotides not matched to a gene: 4. There are 15 residues in the CDR3. Per the germline V gene, CDR1 is KGHDR and CDR2 is SFDVKD. The CDR3 is CATSDLPTGGNGYTF. In nucleotides, the CDR3 is TGTGCCACCAGTGATTTGCCGACAGGGGGAAATGGCTACACCTTC.

About this clonotype: Germline and junction disagree at one end, which may indicate a read error. The rearrangement links TRBV15 to TRBJ2-1; a weak D match, TRBD1 (5 bases). CDR3 size: 13 residues. Germline CDR1 reads LNHNV; CDR2 reads YYDKDF (reference sequence). The CDR3 loop is CATSREHRNEQFF. The CDR3 nucleotides are TGTGCCACCAGCAGAGAACACAGGAATGAGCAGTTTTTC.

This clonotype is medium-sized by share. The rearrangement links TRBV5-1 to TRBJ1-5; D is possibly TRBD1 (6 bases). This CDR3 spans 13 amino acids. Germline-derived CDR1 and CDR2 are SGHRS and YFSETQ. Trimming pared 0 bases from V and 8 bases from J, leaving 9 bases between. The CDR3 DNA reads TGCGCCAGCAGCTTGGCCGCAGGGGAGCCCCAGCATTTT. It yields the protein CASSLAAGEPQHF.

The chain carries TRBV6-2 or TRBV6-3 and TRBJ1-1; no clear D gene. This CDR3 is built from 10 residues. The germline CDR1 and CDR2 sequences are MNHEY and SVGEGT. V was shortened by 6 bases and J by 1 base, with 0 bases between the two germline ends. CDR3 in amino acids: CASRNTEAFF. CDR3 nucleotides: TGTGCCAGCAGGAACACTGAAGCTTTCTTT.

This clonotype was counted at least ten times. V and J are TRBV6-1 and TRBJ2-4; D not certain. The CDR3 consists of 11 residues. The germline V and J ends were trimmed by 0 bases and 6 bases, with 0 bases remaining between them. Germline V gene lookup returns CDR1 MNHNS and CDR2 SASEGT. The CDR3 nucleotides are TGTGCCAGCAGTGAAGCAAACATTCAGTACTTC. It specifies CASSEANIQYF.

CDR3 sequence (DNA): TGTGCCAGCACTGCTGGTTGGGATGAGCAGTTCTTC. Its protein product is CASTAGWDEQFF. The chain recombines TRBV12-3 or TRBV12-4 with TRBJ2-1, with unresolved D. Trimming removed 7 bases from V and 8 bases from J, with 12 bases in between. The CDR3 spans 12 residues.

This clonotype was recorded many times. CDR3 in amino acids: CASTHSGSPTDTQYF. For the CDR3, the DNA is TGTGCCAGCACCCATAGCGGGAGTCCCACAGATACGCAGTATTTT. The chain has TRBV7-6 and TRBJ2-3; 9 bases line up with TRBD2. V lost 7 bases and J lost 2; bases outside the gene matches: 7. CDR1 and CDR2 from the germline V gene are SGHVS and FNYEAQ. The CDR3 runs to 15 residues.

The table lists this clonotype with many counts. This sequence joins TRBV14 and TRBJ2-7; D remains ambiguous. This CDR3 contains 13 residues. V shed 2 bases and J shed 0 bases, with 5 bases lying between them. In germline, CDR1 is SGHDN, CDR2 FVKESK. The CDR3 region is CASSQQSSYEQYF. For the CDR3, the DNA is TGTGCCAGCAGCCAACAAAGCTCCTACGAGCAGTACTTC. The full variable domain, its missing parts supplied by reference TRBV14 and TRBJ2-7, is EAGVTQFPSHSVIEKGQTVTLRCDPISGHDNLYWYRRVMGKEIKFLLHFVKESKQDESGMPNNRFLAERTGGTYSTLKVQPAELEDSGVYFCASSQQSSYEQYFGPGTRLTVT.

The genes are TRBV27 and TRBJ1-5; D is unclear. Between the trimmed V and J ends, which lost 0 bases and 0 bases, there was a span of 3 bases. The CDR3 has 14 residues. Germline values: CDR1 MNHEY, CDR2 SMNVEV (reference sequence). The CDR3 bases are TGTGCCAGCAGTTTATCAAGTAGCAATCAGCCCCAGCATTTT. This codes for CASSLSSSNQPQHF.

In this sample, this clonotype turned up many times. The chain links TRBV7-2 to TRBJ1-5; D is ambiguous. With 0 bases removed from V and 5 bases from J, the gap between germline ends came to 5 bases. CDR3 length equals 13 residues. Germline V gene lookup returns CDR1 SGHTA and CDR2 FQGNSA. The CDR3 coding sequence is TGTGCCAGCAGCTTAGCCGGGGATCAGCCCCAGCATTTT. It translates to CASSLAGDQPQHF.

This clonotype was seen at least ten times. This rearrangement joins TRBV10-3 to TRBJ2-3; the D gene is possibly TRBD1 (7 bases). Germline V gene lookup returns CDR1 ENHRY and CDR2 SYGVKD. The V gene lost 0 bases and the J gene lost 2 bases, with 15 bases spanning the gap. CDR3 length: 17 amino acids. In DNA, the CDR3 is TGTGCCATCAGTGAGTCGCTGGGGGGACAGATCACAGATACGCAGTATTTT. Amino acids: CAISESLGGQITDTQYF.

This clonotype was counted ten times or more. J is TRBJ2-7 and V is TRBV12-3 or TRBV12-4; the match to TRBD1 covers 10 bases. The length of the CDR3 is 15 residues. The V segment lost 5 bases and the J segment 3 bases; nucleotides outside the gene matches: 7. The CDR3: CASSQPRTGGYEQYF. The DNA of the CDR3 is TGTGCCAGCAGTCAACCCAGGACAGGGGGCTACGAGCAGTACTTC.

As concerns this clonotype: A read error may be the cause here, since a much bigger clone is one base away. CDR3 in DNA: TGCGCCAGCAGTGAGCCACCCTTATCGGGTATGGAGTTCTTC. This sequence encodes CASSEPPLSGMEFF. This chain links TRBV10-1 with TRBJ2-1; D remains unclear. This CDR3 region has 14 residues. V was cut by 2 bases and J by 14 bases, with 19 bases left in between. The germline V gene encodes CDR1 WNHNN and CDR2 SYGVQD (reference sequence).

This clonotype appeared a few times. CDR3: CASSPLTGINIQYF. DNA for the CDR3: TGTGCCAGCAGCCCTCTAACAGGGATAAACATTCAGTACTTC. The rearrangement joins TRBV28 to TRBJ2-4; tentatively, D is TRBD1 (6 bases). Deletions cut 6 bases from V and 6 bases from J, with 15 bases between. CDR3 length equals 14 residues. The V gene's germline CDR1 is MDHEN and CDR2 SYDVKM.

In this sample, this clonotype turned up many times. This rearrangement joins TRBV29-1 to TRBJ1-2, with D hard to call. Trimming pared 7 bases from V and 3 bases from J, leaving 18 bases between. The CDR3 consists of 14 residues. Germline lookup yields CDR1 SQVTM and CDR2 ANQGSEA. CDR3 in DNA: TGCAGCGCACTGAGGGTCGCCGGGGACTATGGCTACACCTTC. Translating gives CSALRVAGDYGYTF.

By frequency in the sample, this clonotype is medium-sized. The rearrangement links TRBV29-1 to TRBJ2-1; a possible D gene is TRBD1 (6 bases). This CDR3 region has 11 residues. CDR1 is SQVTM, CDR2 ANQGSEA, per germline. The V and J ends lost 7 bases and 10 bases respectively, with 14 bases between them. The CDR3 spells CSGYRDGEQFF. Written as DNA, the CDR3 is TGCAGCGGATACAGGGACGGGGAGCAGTTCTTC.

A note on this clonotype: A read error is possible here, since a much larger clone lies one base away. Because it lacks the conserved phenylalanine or tryptophan at the end, this CDR3 is likely a read error. The V call is TRBV4-3, the J call TRBJ2-1; D assignment may be TRBD1 or TRBD2 (5 bases each). The CDR3 length is 16 residues. CDR1 and CDR2 from the germline V gene are LGHNA and YSLEER. V lost 2 bases and J 7 bases, leaving 18 bases between the germline ends. CDR3 bases: TGCGCCAGCAGCCAAAGGGACCAGACCCAGGAGAATGAGCAGTTCCTC. It yields the protein CASSQRDQTQENEQFL.

This clonotype was observed at least ten times. The gene calls are TRBV28 and TRBJ2-7; D perhaps matches TRBD2 (6 bases). Germline V gene lookup returns CDR1 MDHEN and CDR2 SYDVKM. The CDR3 covers 12 residues. V was trimmed by 11 bases and J by 4 bases, leaving 15 bases between them. Here the CDR3 reads CAHLTSSYEQYF. The CDR3 bases are TGTGCCCACCTGACTAGTTCGTACGAGCAGTACTTC.

The V call is TRBV12-5, the J call TRBJ2-3; 7 positions match TRBD2. The germline gives CDR1 LGHNT, CDR2 FRNRAP. The junction had 18 bases not matched to a gene; V was cut back by 7 bases and J by 2 bases. This CDR3 spans 18 amino acids. The CDR3 DNA reads TGTGCTAGTGACCCGGATGTTCGGCGGGAGCTCTACACAGATACGCAGTATTTT. It translates to CASDPDVRRELYTDTQYF.

The sample holds many counts of this clonotype. V is TRBV28 and J is TRBJ1-5; tentatively, D is TRBD1 (5 bases). The CDR3 is made up of 13 amino acids. Per germline, CDR1 MDHEN and CDR2 SYDVKM. V was trimmed by 5 bases and J by 3 bases, leaving 8 bases between them. In nucleotides, the CDR3 is TGTGCCAGCAGTATAGGGACCAATCAGCCCCAGCATTTT. This sequence encodes CASSIGTNQPQHF. Full variable domain (missing parts from reference TRBV28 and TRBJ1-5): DVKVTQSSRYLVKRTGEKVFLECVQDMDHENMFWYRQDPGLGLRLIYFSYDVKMKEKGDIPEGYSVSREKKERFSLILESASTNQTSMYLCASSIGTNQPQHFGDGTRLSIL.

As concerns this clonotype: Possible read error: a much larger clone is one base away. J is TRBJ2-2 and V is TRBV10-3; 9 bases match TRBD2. Looked up from germline, CDR1 is ENHRY and CDR2 is SYGVKD. This CDR3 has 16 amino acids. This CDR3 reads CAISDVLAGVAGELCF. The CDR3 bases are TGTGCCATCAGTGACGTCTTAGCGGGAGTAGCCGGGGAGCTGTGTTTT.

This clonotype occurred many times. V and J are TRBV29-1 and TRBJ2-7, with D perhaps TRBD1 (7 bases). Germline values: CDR1 SQVTM, CDR2 ANQGSEA. This CDR3 is 12 amino acids long. The CDR3 spells CTGGDSLYEQYF. CDR3 coding DNA: TGCACCGGCGGGGACAGCCTCTACGAGCAGTACTTC.

To note about this clonotype: One junction end does not reproduce the germline sequence, and a read error may be involved. This rearrangement joins TRBV2 to TRBJ2-3; D is ambiguous. This CDR3 region has 13 residues. The germline CDR1 and CDR2 sequences are SNHLY and FYNNEI. The CDR3 DNA reads as TGTGCCAACAGTCCCCGATTCACAGATACGCAGTATTTT. Translated: CANSPRFTDTQYF.